Included here is one T cell receptor beta chain sequence, with context. Its antigen is currently not known. Base-call qualities are not available, and no considerably larger clone is one nucleotide away. This specimen belongs to a study of T cell changes during pregnancy in multiple sclerosis (dated by TCRdb to between 2018 and 2021). General notes on the study: In women with multiple sclerosis, the researchers looked at how the T cell repertoire shifted as pregnancy progressed.

In the germline V gene, CDR1 corresponds to MDHEN and CDR2 to SYDVKM. After removal of 6 bases from V and 4 bases from J, the junction retains 11 bases not matched to a gene. Including cysteine and phenylalanine, the CDR3 has 15 amino acids. Just CDR3 DNA is preserved here, 45 bases in frame from base 1. Library preparation employed the immunoSEQ multiplex PCR assay. TCRdb mirrors the immuneACCESS table, restricted to in-frame sequences. Some clones are absent from its copies; in checked studies, under half trace to an unresolved V gene, and the reason for the others is unknown. The sample table lists tens of thousands of clones, about nine tenths of them with a count of one. About 0.43% of the sample is taken by the ten largest.

The receptor comes from a female donor in good health, enrolled as a control in a pregnancy study. This specimen was CD4+ T cells from peripheral blood mononuclear cells, taken in the third trimester of pregnancy. The sequence is built from TRBV28 and TRBJ1-2; TRBD1 aligns with 7 central bases. The CDR3 sequence is CASRPWDSASYGYTF. Read as DNA, the sequence is TGTGCCAGCAGACCGTGGGACAGCGCTTCCTATGGCTACACCTTC.